The 17 T cell receptor beta chains given below trace back to one sample, sequenced in a study of T cell repertoires in ileal Crohn's disease. Repertoires were generated with immunoSEQ multiplex PCR, while TCRdb's copy carries only in-frame clones and drops some. This table holds 8,000 to 8,500 clones, around 77% found once. The sample comprised ileal tissue. The source of these receptors is an adult with Crohn's disease.

The chain uses TRBV4-1 and TRBJ2-7, with D hard to call. Per germline, CDR1 MGHRA and CDR2 YSYEKL. V lost 2 bases to trimming and J lost 3 bases, with 8 bases between them. The CDR3 is 13 residues long. The CDR3: CASSQQDGYEQYF. The CDR3 nucleotides are TGCGCCAGCAGCCAACAGGATGGCTACGAGCAGTACTTC.

This clone is judged medium-sized. The chain recombines TRBV5-6 with TRBJ1-5, with D possibly matching TRBD1 (5 bases). Germline V gene data show CDR1 as SGHDT and CDR2 as YYEEEE. The V end was cut by 3 bases, the J end by 2 bases, with 15 bases between. The CDR3 covers 16 residues. The CDR3 sequence is CASSWGGGNGNQPQHF. DNA for the CDR3: TGTGCCAGCAGCTGGGGCGGGGGGAACGGCAATCAGCCCCAGCATTTT.

This clone was seen only a few times. Other DNA sequences in the sample encode the same CDR3. The V and J genes are TRBV4-2 and TRBJ2-7; 10 nucleotides match TRBD2. V lost 1 base, J lost 0 bases, and 0 bases stayed unmatched. This CDR3 region has 15 residues. In germline, CDR1 is LGHNA, CDR2 YNFKEQ. The CDR3 coding sequence is TGTGCCAGCAGCCAAGGACTAGCGGGCTCCTACGAGCAGTACTTC. It specifies CASSQGLAGSYEQYF.

The chain has TRBV29-1 and TRBJ2-7, with 7 bases aligning to TRBD2. The ends lost 7 bases at V and 3 bases at J; junction bases unmatched: 9. Germline-derived CDR1 and CDR2 are SQVTM and ANQGSEA. The CDR3 loop spans 13 amino acids. CDR3 protein: CSADHGEGYEQYF. The DNA of the CDR3 is TGCAGCGCCGATCACGGGGAGGGCTACGAGCAGTACTTC.

The rearrangement links TRBV5-1 to TRBJ1-2; 7 bases fit TRBD1. The length of the CDR3 is 14 residues. Germline assignment: CDR1 SGHRS and CDR2 YFSETQ. With 4 bases clipped from V and 6 bases from J, the junction kept 9 bases outside the gene matches. This chain's CDR3 is CASSLDRVGDGYTF. CDR3 in DNA: TGCGCCAGCAGCCTTGACAGGGTGGGTGATGGCTACACCTTC.

The gene calls are TRBV18 and TRBJ2-3; TRBD2 matches at 11 bases. Trimming cost V 3 bases and J 0 bases; bases outside gene matches: 5. Germline V gene data show CDR1 as KGHSH and CDR2 as LQKENI. This CDR3 has 17 amino acids. Written as DNA, the CDR3 is TGTGCCAGCTCACCGGGCACTAGCGGGGGAAGCACAGATACGCAGTATTTT. This translates into CASSPGTSGGSTDTQYF.

The chain employs TRBV30 and TRBJ1-3; the D is unclear. Germline V gene sequence: CDR1 GTSNPN, CDR2 SVGIG (reference sequence). Between the trimmed V and J ends, which lost 1 base and 0 bases, there was a span of 10 bases. The CDR3 runs to 15 residues. This chain's CDR3 is CAWSGTVDSGNTIYF. As DNA, the CDR3 is TGTGCCTGGAGTGGGACTGTGGACTCTGGAAACACCATATATTTT.

V gene TRBV5-6 combines with J gene TRBJ2-1; no clear D gene. The germline gives CDR1 SGHDT, CDR2 YYEEEE. The CDR3 is 11 residues long. V shed 4 bases and J shed 5 bases, with 4 bases lying between them. CDR3 nucleotides: TGTGCCAGCAGCGCAGACAATGAGCAGTTCTTC. It specifies CASSADNEQFF.

This chain joins TRBV5-1 and TRBJ2-1; 10 bases align to TRBD2. V gave up 0 bases and J gave up 5 bases; unmatched junction bases: 5. The CDR3 covers 16 residues. CDR1 and CDR2 (germline): SGHRS, YFSETQ. CDR3 DNA: TGCGCCAGCAGCTTGGCCGTAGCGGGGGGCAACAATGAGCAGTTCTTC. Translation gives CASSLAVAGGNNEQFF.

J is TRBJ2-2 and V is TRBV9; the D is unclear. Germline V CDR1 and CDR2: SGDLS, YYNGEE. The CDR3 loop spans 14 amino acids. V lost 0 bases and J 0 bases, leaving 3 bases between the germline ends. The CDR3 coding sequence is TGTGCCAGCAGCGTAGCAGCGAACACCGGGGAGCTGTTTTTT. As protein: CASSVAANTGELFF. The entire variable domain, with the rest obtained from reference TRBV9 and TRBJ2-2, is as follows: DSGVTQTPKHLITATGQRVTLRCSPRSGDLSVYWYQQSLDQGLQFLIQYYNGEERAKGNILERFSAQQFPDLHSELNLSSLELGDSALYFCASSVAANTGELFFGEGSRLTVL.

The V and J genes are TRBV29-1 and TRBJ1-1; D is ambiguous. The V and J ends lost 6 bases and 1 base respectively, with 12 bases between them. The germline V gene encodes CDR1 SQVTM and CDR2 ANQGSEA. This CDR3 spans 13 amino acids. The CDR3: CSVLSAKNTEAFF. In nucleotides, the CDR3 is TGCAGCGTGCTGTCAGCGAAGAACACTGAAGCTTTCTTT. Full variable domain (missing parts from reference TRBV29-1 and TRBJ1-1): SAVISQKPSRDICQRGTSLTIQCQVDSQVTMMFWYRQQPGQSLTLIATANQGSEATYESGFVIDKFPISRPNLTFSTLTVSNMSPEDSSIYLCSVLSAKNTEAFFGQGTRLTVV.

In this sample, this clone turned up once. J is TRBJ1-6 and V is TRBV28; 7 bases map to TRBD1. The V gene's germline CDR1 is MDHEN and CDR2 SYDVKM. This CDR3 region has 18 residues. Trimming at V came to 5 bases and at J to 9 bases, leaving 19 bases not matched to a gene. CDR3 DNA: TGTGCCAGCAGTGGGACGACAGGGATTCAGGGCATTGGTTCACCCCTCCACTTT. Translated: CASSGTTGIQGIGSPLHF. Full variable domain (remainder filled in from reference TRBV28 and TRBJ1-6): DVKVTQSSRYLVKRTGEKVFLECVQDMDHENMFWYRQDPGLGLRLIYFSYDVKMKEKGDIPEGYSVSREKKERFSLILESASTNQTSMYLCASSGTTGIQGIGSPLHFGNGTRLTVT.

This chain links TRBV14 with TRBJ2-1, with a possible D match to TRBD1 (5 bases). This CDR3 is built from 15 residues. The germline V gene encodes CDR1 SGHDN and CDR2 FVKESK. Trimming pared 0 bases from V and 0 bases from J, leaving 6 bases between. The CDR3 coding sequence is TGTGCCAGCAGCCAAGATCAGGGCTCCTACAATGAGCAGTTCTTC. Encoded protein: CASSQDQGSYNEQFF.

This clone was counted a single time. The chain is built from TRBV6-1 and TRBJ1-3, with a tentative D call TRBD1 (6 bases). V lost 10 bases and J lost 3, with 13 bases in between. The CDR3 runs 13 residues. The germline CDR1 and CDR2 sequences are MNHNS and SASEGT. For the CDR3, the DNA is TGTGCCATAAGGGGGAAAAGTGGAAACACCATATATTTT. It codes for CAIRGKSGNTIYF.

CDR3 loop: CATWTGVREKLFF. The DNA of the CDR3 is TGTGCCACCTGGACAGGGGTCCGTGAAAAACTGTTTTTT. The V call is TRBV10-3, the J call TRBJ1-4, with 9 bases that match TRBD1. V dropped 10 bases and J dropped 7; count of bases not matched to a gene: 7. The CDR3 consists of 13 residues. The V gene's germline CDR1 is ENHRY and CDR2 SYGVKD.

The V call is TRBV28, the J call TRBJ2-7; TRBD1 aligns across 8 bases. Germline V gene sequence: CDR1 MDHEN, CDR2 SYDVKM. Trimming removed 6 bases from V and 4 bases from J; junction bases left unmatched: 2. This CDR3 has 12 residues. The chain's CDR3 is CASRGQVYEQYF. In DNA, the CDR3 is TGTGCCAGCAGGGGACAGGTATACGAGCAGTACTTC.

The chain carries TRBV27 and TRBJ1-4, with no clear D. With 7 bases removed from V and 4 bases from J, the gap between germline ends came to 10 bases. The CDR3 is 13 amino acids. Germline-derived CDR1 and CDR2 are MNHEY and SMNVEV (reference sequence). The CDR3 bases are TGTGCCAGCATGAGGCAACTTAATGAAAAACTGTTTTTT. Translated, it gives CASMRQLNEKLFF.